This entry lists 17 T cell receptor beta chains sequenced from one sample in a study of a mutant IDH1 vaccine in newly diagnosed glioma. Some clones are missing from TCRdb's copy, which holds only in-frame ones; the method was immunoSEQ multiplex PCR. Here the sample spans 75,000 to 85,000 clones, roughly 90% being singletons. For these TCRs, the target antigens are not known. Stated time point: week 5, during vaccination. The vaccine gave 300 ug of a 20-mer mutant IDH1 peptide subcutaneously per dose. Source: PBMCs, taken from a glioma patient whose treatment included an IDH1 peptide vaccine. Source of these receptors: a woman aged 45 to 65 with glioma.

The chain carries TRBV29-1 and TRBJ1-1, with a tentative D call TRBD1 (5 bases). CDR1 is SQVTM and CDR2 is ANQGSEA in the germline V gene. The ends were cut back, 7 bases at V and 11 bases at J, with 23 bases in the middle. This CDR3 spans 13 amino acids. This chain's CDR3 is CSAQTAMNTRAFF. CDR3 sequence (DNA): TGCAGCGCCCAGACAGCAATGAACACTCGGGCTTTCTTT.

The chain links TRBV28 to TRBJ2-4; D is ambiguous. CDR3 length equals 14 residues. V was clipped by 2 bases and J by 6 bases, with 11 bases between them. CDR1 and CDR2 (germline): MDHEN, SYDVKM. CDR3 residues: CASSLGQVGNIQYF. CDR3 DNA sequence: TGTGCCAGCAGTTTAGGTCAGGTTGGAAACATTCAGTACTTC.

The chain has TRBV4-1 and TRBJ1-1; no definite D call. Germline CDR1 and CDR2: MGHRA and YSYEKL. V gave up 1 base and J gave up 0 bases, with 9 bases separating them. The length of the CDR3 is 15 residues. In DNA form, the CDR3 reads TGCGCCAGCAGCCAAGCTCCCAGCATGAACACTGAAGCTTTCTTT. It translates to CASSQAPSMNTEAFF.

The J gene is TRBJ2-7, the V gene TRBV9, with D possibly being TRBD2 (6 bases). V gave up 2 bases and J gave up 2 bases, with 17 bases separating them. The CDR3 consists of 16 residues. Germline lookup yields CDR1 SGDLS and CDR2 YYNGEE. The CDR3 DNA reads TGTGCCAGCAGCGTGGGGGGAACAGGATACACCTACGAGCAGTACTTC. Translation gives CASSVGGTGYTYEQYF.

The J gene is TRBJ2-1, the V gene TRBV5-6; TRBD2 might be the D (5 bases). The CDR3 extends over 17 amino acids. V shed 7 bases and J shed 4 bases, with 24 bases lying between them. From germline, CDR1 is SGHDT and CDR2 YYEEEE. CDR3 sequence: CASSAPLTTTLYNEQFF. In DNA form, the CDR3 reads TGTGCCAGCTCTGCTCCTCTGACTACGACCCTTTACAATGAGCAGTTCTTC.

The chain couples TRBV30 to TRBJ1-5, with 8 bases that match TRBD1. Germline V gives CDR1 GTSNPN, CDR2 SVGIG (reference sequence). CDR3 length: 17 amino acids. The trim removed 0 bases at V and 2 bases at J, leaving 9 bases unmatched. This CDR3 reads CAWSVGRGPGGNQPQHF. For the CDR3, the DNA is TGTGCCTGGAGTGTCGGCAGGGGGCCCGGAGGCAATCAGCCCCAGCATTTT.

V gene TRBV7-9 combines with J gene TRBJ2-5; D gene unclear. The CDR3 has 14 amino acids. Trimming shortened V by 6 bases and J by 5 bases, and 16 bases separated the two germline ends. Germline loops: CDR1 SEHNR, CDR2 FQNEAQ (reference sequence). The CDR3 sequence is CASSSTGRWETQYF. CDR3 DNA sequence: TGTGCCAGCAGTTCGACGGGCAGGTGGGAGACCCAGTACTTC.

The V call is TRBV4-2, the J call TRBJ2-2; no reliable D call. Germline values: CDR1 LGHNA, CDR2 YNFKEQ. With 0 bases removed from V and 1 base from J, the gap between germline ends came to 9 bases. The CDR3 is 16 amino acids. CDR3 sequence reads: CASSQDEVGNTGELFF. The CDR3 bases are TGTGCCAGCAGCCAAGATGAAGTAGGGAACACCGGGGAGCTGTTTTTT.

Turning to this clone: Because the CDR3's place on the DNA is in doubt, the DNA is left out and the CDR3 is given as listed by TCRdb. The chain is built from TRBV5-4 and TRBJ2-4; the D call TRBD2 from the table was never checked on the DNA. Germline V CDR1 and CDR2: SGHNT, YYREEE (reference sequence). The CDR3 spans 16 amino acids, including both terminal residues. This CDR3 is CASSFGSGLAKNIQYF.

CDR3 sequence (DNA): TGTGCCCTCGGGTCTAGCGGAGGGGGGGAGCAGTACTTC. It codes for CALGSSGGGEQYF. The rearrangement joins TRBV10-3 to TRBJ2-7; D might be TRBD2 (7 bases). This CDR3 region has 13 residues. V dropped 11 bases and J dropped 7 bases, with 21 bases sitting between them. CDR1 is ENHRY, CDR2 SYGVKD, per germline.

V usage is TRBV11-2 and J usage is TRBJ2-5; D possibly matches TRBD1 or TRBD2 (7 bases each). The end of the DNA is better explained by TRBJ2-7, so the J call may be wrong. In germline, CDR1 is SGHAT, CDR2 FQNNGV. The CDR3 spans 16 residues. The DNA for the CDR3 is TGTGCCAGCAGCTTAGGGGGGGGGACAGCTTTCTACGAGCAGTACTTC. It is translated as CASSLGGGTAFYEQYF.

The DNA for the CDR3 is TGCAGCGTTGAGCCAGCCACAGATACGCAGTATTTT. It specifies CSVEPATDTQYF. The rearrangement links TRBV29-1 to TRBJ2-3; unclear D gene. Trimming removed 3 bases from V and 2 bases from J, with 6 bases in between. Germline V gene data show CDR1 as SQVTM and CDR2 as ANQGSEA. The CDR3 loop spans 12 amino acids.

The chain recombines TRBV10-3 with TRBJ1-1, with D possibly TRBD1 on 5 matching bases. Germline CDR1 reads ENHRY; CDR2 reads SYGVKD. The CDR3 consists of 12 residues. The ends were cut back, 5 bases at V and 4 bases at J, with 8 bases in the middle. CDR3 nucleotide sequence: TGTGCCATCAGTCCAGGGAGCACTGAAGCTTTCTTT. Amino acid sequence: CAISPGSTEAFF.

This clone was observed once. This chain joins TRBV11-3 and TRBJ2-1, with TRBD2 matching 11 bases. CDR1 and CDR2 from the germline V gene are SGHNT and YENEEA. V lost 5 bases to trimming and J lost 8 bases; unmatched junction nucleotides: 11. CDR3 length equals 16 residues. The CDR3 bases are TGTGCCAGCAGCCTAACCGGGACTAGCGGCTTCGATGAGCAGTTCTTC. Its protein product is CASSLTGTSGFDEQFF.

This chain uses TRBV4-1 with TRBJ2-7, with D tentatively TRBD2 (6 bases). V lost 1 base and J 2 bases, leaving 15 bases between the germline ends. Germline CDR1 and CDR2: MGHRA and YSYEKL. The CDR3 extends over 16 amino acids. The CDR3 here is CASSQGWGLRAYEQYF. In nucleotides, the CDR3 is TGCGCCAGCAGCCAAGGGTGGGGACTCCGAGCCTACGAGCAGTACTTC.

The CDR3 nucleotides are TGTGCCGTTTCTTCGACAGGCTTTAATGAAAAACTGTTTTTT. Protein sequence: CAVSSTGFNEKLFF. The J gene is TRBJ1-4, the V gene TRBV6-6, with a possible D match to TRBD1 (6 bases). The V gene's germline CDR1 is MNHNY and CDR2 SVGAGI (reference sequence). CDR3 length: 14 amino acids. Deletions cut 11 bases from V and 4 bases from J, with 17 bases between.

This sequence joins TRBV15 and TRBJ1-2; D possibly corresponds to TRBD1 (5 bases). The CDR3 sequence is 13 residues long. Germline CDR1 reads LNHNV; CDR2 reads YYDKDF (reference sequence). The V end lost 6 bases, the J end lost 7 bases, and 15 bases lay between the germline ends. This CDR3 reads CATSPRQFFGYTF. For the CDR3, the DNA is TGTGCCACCAGTCCCCGACAGTTTTTTGGCTACACCTTC. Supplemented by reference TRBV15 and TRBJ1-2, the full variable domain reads DAMVIQNPRYQVTQFGKPVTLSCSQTLNHNVMYWYQQKSSQAPKLLFHYYDKDFNNEADTPDNFQSRRPNTSFCFLDIRSPGLGDTAMYLCATSPRQFFGYTFGSGTRLTVV.